Listed here is a single T cell receptor beta chain. These data come from a study of blood T cell repertoires in COVID-19. About the study: From T cells, B-cell-depleted T cells, or PBMCs came the material, which was cDNA or gDNA.

Authors' methods: Cell counts per sample came from amplifying reference gene primers. Sequenced by immunoSEQ multiplex PCR; TCRdb stores in-frame clones only, minus some. D and trimming were read from the DNA, whereas the V and J calls and clone size are those reported in that table. The data show a few hundred thousand clones, over 75% seen once. The CDR3 has 13 amino acids. The ends lost 1 base at V and 10 bases at J; junction bases unmatched: 4. The germline V gene has CDR1 SGHVS and CDR2 FQNEAQ. The J gene is TRBJ1-1, the V gene TRBV7-8; 9 bases align to TRBD1. This clonotype was sampled from a human donor in a cohort sampled during active COVID-19. The sample taken for sequencing was peripheral blood. The CDR3 nucleotides read TGTGCCAGCAGCTTAGGTCTACAGGGGGCAGCTTTCTTT. Translating it yields CASSLGLQGAAFF.